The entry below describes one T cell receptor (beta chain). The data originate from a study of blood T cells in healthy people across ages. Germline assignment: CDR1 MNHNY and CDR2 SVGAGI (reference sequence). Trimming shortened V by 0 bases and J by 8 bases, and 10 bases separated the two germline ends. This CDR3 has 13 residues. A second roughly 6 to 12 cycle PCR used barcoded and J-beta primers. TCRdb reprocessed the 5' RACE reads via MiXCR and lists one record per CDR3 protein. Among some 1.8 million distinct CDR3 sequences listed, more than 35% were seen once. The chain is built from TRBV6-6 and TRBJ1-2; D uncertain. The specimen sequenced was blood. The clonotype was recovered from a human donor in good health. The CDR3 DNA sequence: TGTGCCAGCAGTTACTCATACGGTTCGGGCTACACCTTC. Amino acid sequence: CASSYSYGSGYTF.